Only one count was recorded for the clone carrying this T cell receptor beta chain. Its antigen is unidentified. The CDR3 spans 15 residues. In germline, CDR1 is MNHEY, CDR2 SVGAGI. Between the trimmed V and J ends, which lost 5 bases and 4 bases, there was a span of 15 bases. The record originates from a study of Ad26.COV2.S vaccination and SARS-CoV-2 variants. Findings and limits, study-wide: Total T cell responses, in the TCR breadth and depth analyses, may have been underestimated. Non-spike TCR breadth showed similarity between vaccine and placebo recipients.

Indicated treatment: roughly 18 received Ad26.COV2.S at low or high dose, single or two shots; 5 received placebo; per-sample allocation not given. It was on day 63 after the first vaccine or placebo injection that samples were taken. Boston supplied an adult donor aged 18-55 years. The vaccine antigen was prefusion-stabilized Wuhan SARS-CoV-2 spike. Measured with immunoSEQ multiplex PCR; TCRdb has only the in-frame clones, and not every one. Seen here are about 350,000 clones, less than 90% observed once, and the top ten hold over 8.5%. V usage is TRBV6-5 and J usage is TRBJ2-1; possible D gene TRBD1, 6 bases. Sequences were derived from peripheral blood, sampled in a trial of Ad26.COV2.S vaccine versus placebo. The sequence was collected from a person between 18 and 60 years old who received the Ad26.COV2.S COVID-19 vaccine or a placebo. The CDR3 bases are TGTGCCAGCAGTACCAGGGGATTAGGGTACAATGAGCAGTTCTTC. Residues: CASSTRGLGYNEQFF.